The 32 T cell receptor beta chains in this list originate from one sample, sequenced in a study of blood T cells in healthy people across ages. Together with a sample-barcoded 5' primer, a J-beta primer mix was included in a second PCR lasting roughly 6 to 12 cycles. Each CDR3 protein gets one entry after TCRdb re-called the 5' RACE reads with MiXCR. The sample holds fewer than 1.5 million distinct CDR3 sequences, approximately 38% seen once. The sample comprised blood. The receptors here all came from a woman between 18 and 30 years old in good health.

The chain employs TRBV6-5 and TRBJ1-2; 8 bases line up with TRBD1. The CDR3 has 16 amino acids. J lost 0 bases, V lost 0 bases, and 3 bases had no gene match. Germline values: CDR1 MNHEY, CDR2 SVGAGI. The CDR3 here is CASSYSRTGPNYGYTF. The CDR3 region has the DNA TGTGCCAGCAGTTACTCCCGGACAGGGCCTAACTATGGCTACACCTTC.

This clonotype was recorded a few times. The chain is built from TRBV2 and TRBJ2-1; the match to TRBD2 covers 12 bases. The CDR3 runs to 13 residues. Losses at the gene ends were 4 bases for V and 10 bases for J; bases not matched to a gene: 2. The germline gives CDR1 SNHLY, CDR2 FYNNEI. The CDR3 sequence: CASSGLAGVEQFF. The CDR3 bases are TGTGCCAGCAGTGGACTAGCGGGAGTGGAGCAGTTCTTC.

The chain is built from TRBV7-6 and TRBJ1-3; weak D call: TRBD1 (6 bases). CDR3 length: 15 amino acids. With 6 bases removed from V and 4 bases from J, the gap between germline ends came to 16 bases. Germline values: CDR1 SGHVS, CDR2 FNYEAQ. The CDR3 is CASSQWGAEGNTIYF. Written as DNA, the CDR3 is TGTGCCAGCAGTCAATGGGGGGCGGAAGGAAACACCATATATTTT.

This clonotype was counted between two and nine times. The CDR3 nucleotides are TGTGCCACCAGCAGAGAGCGGGGTTCCTACGAGCAGTACTTC. It codes for CATSRERGSYEQYF. This chain links TRBV15 with TRBJ2-7; tentative D call: TRBD2 (6 bases). This CDR3 has 14 amino acids. Looked up from germline, CDR1 is LNHNV and CDR2 is YYDKDF (reference sequence). V was cut by 0 bases and J by 1 base, with 7 bases left in between. Filled out from reference TRBV15 and TRBJ2-7, the complete variable domain reads DAMVIQNPRYQVTQFGKPVTLSCSQTLNHNVMYWYQQKSSQAPKLLFHYYDKDFNNEADTPDNFQSRRPNTSFCFLDIRSPGLGDTAMYLCATSRERGSYEQYFGPGTRLTVT.

V and J are TRBV5-6 and TRBJ2-7, with 9 bases lining up with TRBD2. Unmatched junction bases numbered 11, after V lost 8 bases and J lost 2 bases. Germline-derived CDR1 and CDR2 are SGHDT and YYEEEE. There are 15 residues in the CDR3. The CDR3 here is CASSWAGGPTYEQYF. CDR3 in DNA: TGTGCCAGTAGTTGGGCGGGGGGGCCGACCTACGAGCAGTACTTC.

The DNA for the CDR3 is TGTGCCAGCAGCTTAGGACTAGCGGGACCCCCTGGGGCCAACGTCCTGACTTTC. It specifies CASSLGLAGPPGANVLTF. The V gene is TRBV7-2, the J gene TRBJ2-6, with 11 bases lining up with TRBD2. This CDR3 has 18 amino acids. After removal of 1 base from V and 2 bases from J, the junction contained 4 bases not matched to a gene. Germline CDR1 SGHTA, CDR2 FQGNSA.

This clonotype was counted a few times. The chain uses TRBV29-1 and TRBJ1-2; the D gene is possibly TRBD1 (6 bases). With 0 bases removed from V and 3 bases from J, the gap between germline ends came to 14 bases. Per germline, CDR1 SQVTM and CDR2 ANQGSEA. The CDR3 covers 15 residues. CDR3 protein: CSVEDRGALDYGYTF. For the CDR3, the DNA is TGCAGCGTTGAAGATCGGGGGGCCCTCGACTATGGCTACACCTTC.

This rearrangement joins TRBV20-1 to TRBJ2-3; TRBD2 matches at 13 bases. V was pared by 4 bases and J by 0 bases, with 4 bases of the junction left unmatched. There are 16 residues in the CDR3. Germline-derived CDR1 and CDR2 are DFQATT and SNEGSKA (reference sequence). CDR3: CSAITSGGESTDTQYF. The CDR3 DNA reads TGCAGTGCTATAACTAGCGGGGGGGAGAGCACAGATACGCAGTATTTT.

The chain recombines TRBV7-2 with TRBJ2-7; D is possibly TRBD2 (6 bases). Trimming removed 5 bases at V and 1 base at J, with 12 bases between. Germline CDR1 SGHTA, CDR2 FQGNSA. CDR3 length equals 14 residues. The CDR3 spells CASSTSTHSYEQYF. The CDR3 DNA reads TGTGCCAGCAGCACTAGCACACATTCCTACGAGCAGTACTTC. Combining the CDR3 with reference TRBV7-2 and TRBJ2-7 gives the whole variable domain GAGVSQSPSNKVTEKGKDVELRCDPISGHTALYWYRQSLGQGLEFLIYFQGNSAPDKSGLPSDRFSAERTGGSVSTLTIQRTQQEDSAVYLCASSTSTHSYEQYFGPGTRLTVT.

This clonotype was found a few times. J is TRBJ2-7 and V is TRBV7-9; D perhaps matches TRBD2 (5 bases). The CDR3 totals 15 residues. Germline-derived CDR1 and CDR2 are SEHNR and FQNEAQ (reference sequence). With 1 base removed from V and 2 bases from J, the gap between germline ends came to 12 bases. The CDR3 nucleotides are TGTGCCAGCAGCTTAGTAGCGTTACGTGCCTACGAGCAGTACTTC. Translating gives CASSLVALRAYEQYF. The entire variable domain, with the rest obtained from reference TRBV7-9 and TRBJ2-7, is as follows: DTGVSQNPRHKITKRGQNVTFRCDPISEHNRLYWYRQTLGQGPEFLTYFQNEAQLEKSRLLSDRFSAERPKGSFSTLEIQRTEQGDSAMYLCASSLVALRAYEQYFGPGTRLTVT.

The genes are TRBV3-1 and TRBJ2-5; D possibly corresponds to TRBD1 (6 bases). Trimming removed 4 bases from V and 11 bases from J, with 26 bases in between. The CDR3 has 16 residues. Germline V gene lookup returns CDR1 LGHDT and CDR2 YNNKEL (reference sequence). Here the CDR3 DNA reads TGTGCCAGCAGCCGGGCAGGGACAACAATTTTAAATGAGCAGTACTTC. This codes for CASSRAGTTILNEQYF.

On this clonotype: Given the absence of the conserved phenylalanine or tryptophan at the CDR3 end, a read error is likely. The gene calls are TRBV10-3 and TRBJ2-1; D might be TRBD1 (8 bases). Per the germline V gene, CDR1 is ENHRY and CDR2 is SYGVKD. V lost 5 bases and J 8 bases, leaving 13 bases between the germline ends. CDR3 length: 13 amino acids. CDR3 residues: CAISSTGGDEQFL. For the CDR3, the DNA is TGTGCCATCAGTTCAACAGGGGGGGATGAGCAGTTCTTA.

The rearrangement joins TRBV7-9 to TRBJ2-4; possible D gene TRBD1, 5 bases. Gene TRBJ2-5 matches the end of the DNA better, so the J call may be wrong. The CDR3 is made up of 15 amino acids. CDR1 SEHNR and CDR2 FQNEAQ come from the germline V gene (reference sequence). CDR3 loop: CASSLSRALQETQYF. CDR3 nucleotide sequence: TGTGCCAGCAGCTTGTCCAGGGCCCTCCAAGAGACCCAGTACTTC.

This clonotype was picked up a small number of times. The chain couples TRBV9 to TRBJ1-2; TRBD1 is a possible D gene (5 bases). V lost 0 bases, J lost 4 bases, and 13 bases lay in between. Germline CDR1 is SGDLS and CDR2 is YYNGEE. The CDR3 is 15 amino acids. For the CDR3, the DNA is TGTGCCAGCAGCGTAGAGTTTCGGGACGGCTATGGCTACACCTTC. It codes for CASSVEFRDGYGYTF.

CDR3 bases: TGTGCCAGCAGCGAGGAGGGGGGGCCAACAGATACGCAGTATTTT. This translates into CASSEEGGPTDTQYF. V usage is TRBV9 and J usage is TRBJ2-3, with D possibly being TRBD2 (7 bases). CDR3 length: 15 amino acids. Germline loops: CDR1 SGDLS, CDR2 YYNGEE. Trimming cost V 3 bases and J 3 bases, with 14 bases left between them.

The rearrangement uses TRBV20-1 and TRBJ2-7; TRBD2 agrees at 7 bases. The CDR3 runs to 14 residues. J was trimmed by 0 bases and V by 6 bases; bases with no gene match: 8. Germline CDR1 and CDR2: DFQATT and SNEGSKA (reference sequence). The CDR3 DNA follows: TGCAGTGCCCGGGACGGACTAGACTCCTACGAGCAGTACTTC. Its translation is CSARDGLDSYEQYF.

In this sample, this clonotype turned up a few times. The chain has TRBV30 and TRBJ2-7; the D is unclear. Germline V gene lookup returns CDR1 GTSNPN and CDR2 SVGIG (reference sequence). Trimming shortened V by 2 bases and J by 2 bases, and 10 bases separated the two germline ends. This CDR3 contains 13 residues. The chain's CDR3 is CAWSKYQTYEQYF. CDR3 DNA: TGTGCCTGGAGTAAGTATCAGACCTACGAGCAGTACTTC. The full variable domain, completed using reference TRBV30 and TRBJ2-7, is SQTIHQWPATLVQPVGSPLSLECTVEGTSNPNLYWYRQAAGRGLQLLFYSVGIGQISSEVPQNLSASRPQDRQFILSSKKLLLSDSGFYLCAWSKYQTYEQYFGPGTRLTVT.

This clonotype was observed a few times. The gene calls are TRBV20-1 and TRBJ2-1, with 8 bases matching TRBD2. The CDR3 consists of 13 residues. Germline V CDR1 and CDR2: DFQATT, SNEGSKA (reference sequence). V was pared by 5 bases and J by 3 bases, with 3 bases of the junction left unmatched. The CDR3 region is CSASGLDYNEQFF. DNA of the CDR3: TGCAGTGCTTCGGGACTAGACTACAATGAGCAGTTCTTC.

This clonotype came up a few times. The chain uses TRBV6-1 and TRBJ2-3; 14 bases match TRBD2. The V gene's germline CDR1 is MNHNS and CDR2 SASEGT. The V and J ends lost 5 bases and 2 bases, in that order; junction bases with no gene match: 6. The CDR3 contains 17 residues. The CDR3 protein is CASSQRLAGGVTDTQYF. The CDR3 DNA sequence: TGTGCCAGCAGTCAAAGACTAGCGGGGGGGGTCACAGATACGCAGTATTTT.

This clonotype has a handful of counts. The chain recombines TRBV5-1 with TRBJ2-5; the match to TRBD2 covers 10 bases. Germline V gene sequence: CDR1 SGHRS, CDR2 YFSETQ. The CDR3 is 13 amino acids. V dropped 9 bases and J dropped 1; count of bases not matched to a gene: 3. CDR3 sequence (DNA): TGCGCCACCGGGACTAGCGCCCAAGAGACCCAGTACTTC. This codes for CATGTSAQETQYF.

In this sample, this clonotype turned up many times. This chain joins TRBV27 and TRBJ2-7, with D possibly TRBD1 on 5 matching bases. Deletions cut 2 bases from V and 3 bases from J, with 8 bases between. The CDR3 loop spans 13 amino acids. Germline values: CDR1 MNHEY, CDR2 SMNVEV (reference sequence). The chain's CDR3 is CASSLNRNYEQYF. The DNA of the CDR3 is TGTGCCAGCAGTTTAAACAGGAACTACGAGCAGTACTTC.

V is TRBV6-6 and J is TRBJ2-7; 10 bases agree with TRBD1. The CDR3 runs 16 residues. Per the germline V gene, CDR1 is MNHNY and CDR2 is SVGAGI (reference sequence). The junction had 9 bases not matched to a gene; V was cut back by 2 bases and J by 5 bases. The CDR3 region has the DNA TGTGCCAGCAGTTACACCGACAGGGGGCTTTCCAACGAGCAGTACTTC. This sequence encodes CASSYTDRGLSNEQYF.

This clonotype was seen a few times. The V call is TRBV25-1, the J call TRBJ1-2; D is unresolved. V was clipped by 0 bases and J by 5 bases, with 25 bases between them. The CDR3 spans 19 residues. Germline-derived CDR1 and CDR2 are MGHDK and SYGVNS. The CDR3 loop reads CASSEYNTHLGGPGYGYTF. In DNA form, the CDR3 reads TGTGCCAGCAGTGAATATAACACCCACCTTGGTGGACCGGGGTATGGCTACACCTTC.

The chain couples TRBV27 to TRBJ2-6; D remains ambiguous. The CDR3 totals 14 residues. V was trimmed by 7 bases and J by 0 bases, leaving 7 bases between them. Germline V gene lookup returns CDR1 MNHEY and CDR2 SMNVEV (reference sequence). The CDR3 region is CASKKSSGANVLTF. The CDR3 DNA is TGTGCCAGCAAGAAAAGCTCTGGGGCCAACGTCCTGACTTTC.

The genes are TRBV27 and TRBJ2-3, with 7 nucleotides matching TRBD2. There are 15 residues in the CDR3. V trimming: 6 bases; J trimming: 5 bases; junction bases outside the gene matches: 11. Germline V gene data show CDR1 as MNHEY and CDR2 as SMNVEV (reference sequence). DNA of the CDR3: TGTGCCAGCAGCGCCCGCGGGGGTTATCAAGATACGCAGTATTTT. This sequence encodes CASSARGGYQDTQYF.

The chain joins TRBV20-1 to TRBJ2-5; D is possibly TRBD2 (7 bases). This CDR3 has 15 amino acids. Trimming removed 2 bases at V and 11 bases at J, with 24 bases between. Germline V lookup: CDR1 DFQATT, CDR2 SNEGSKA (reference sequence). The CDR3 DNA follows: TGCAGTGCTAGATTTGGGGGGGGCTATTACAATGAGCAGTACTTC. Its protein is CSARFGGGYYNEQYF.

This clonotype occurred a few times. V and J are TRBV4-2 and TRBJ2-1; 8 bases are a match to TRBD2. V shed 1 base, J shed 9 bases, and the junction held 5 bases outside the gene matches. The CDR3 covers 14 residues. The germline V gene encodes CDR1 LGHNA and CDR2 YNFKEQ. The CDR3 DNA reads as TGTGCCAGCAGCCAAGCGGGGGGGCCGTTTGAGCAGTTCTTC. The encoded protein is CASSQAGGPFEQFF.

The V and J genes are TRBV3-1 and TRBJ1-1; a weak D match, TRBD1 (6 bases). Between the trimmed V and J ends, which lost 6 bases and 4 bases, there was a span of 15 bases. This CDR3 is built from 14 residues. Germline V gives CDR1 LGHDT, CDR2 YNNKEL (reference sequence). The CDR3 sequence: CASRDGGRSTEAFF. Here the CDR3 DNA reads TGTGCCAGCAGAGACGGGGGGCGAAGCACTGAAGCTTTCTTT.

This clonotype was observed a handful of times. The rearrangement links TRBV5-1 to TRBJ2-1; 11 nucleotides match TRBD1. The V segment lost 3 bases and the J segment 8 bases; nucleotides outside the gene matches: 4. Germline V lookup: CDR1 SGHRS, CDR2 YFSETQ. This CDR3 region has 14 residues. CDR3 nucleotide sequence: TGCGCCAGCAGCTGGGGGACAGGGGGGCATGAGCAGTTCTTC. It codes for CASSWGTGGHEQFF.

The CDR3 sequence: CASSLAGGTLQETQYF. DNA of the CDR3: TGCGCCAGCAGCTTGGCGGGGGGCACATTACAAGAGACCCAGTACTTC. J is TRBJ2-5 and V is TRBV5-1; tentative D call: TRBD2 (7 bases). V lost 0 bases and J 2 bases, leaving 14 bases between the germline ends. The CDR3 extends over 16 amino acids. The V gene's germline CDR1 is SGHRS and CDR2 YFSETQ. Variable domain in full (rest from reference TRBV5-1 and TRBJ2-5): KAGVTQTPRYLIKTRGQQVTLSCSPISGHRSVSWYQQTPGQGLQFLFEYFSETQRNKGNFPGRFSGRQFSNSRSEMNVSTLELGDSALYLCASSLAGGTLQETQYFGPGTRLLVL.

This clonotype has a handful of counts. V gene TRBV5-1 combines with J gene TRBJ2-7; D is ambiguous. The J call is in doubt because the DNA end fits TRBJ2-5 better. Germline V lookup: CDR1 SGHRS, CDR2 YFSETQ. This CDR3 spans 13 amino acids. CDR3 sequence reads: CASSFGLKETQYF. The DNA of the CDR3 is TGCGCCAGCAGCTTCGGTCTTAAAGAGACCCAGTACTTC.

This clonotype has just a few counts. The chain carries TRBV11-2 and TRBJ1-1; D gene unclear. Germline CDR1 is SGHAT and CDR2 is FQNNGV. This CDR3 has 16 amino acids. Trimming stripped 8 bases from V and 1 base from J, with 20 bases between. CDR3 sequence reads: CASDMIYLRENTEAFF. The CDR3 nucleotides read TGTGCCAGCGACATGATATATCTTCGCGAGAACACTGAAGCTTTCTTT.